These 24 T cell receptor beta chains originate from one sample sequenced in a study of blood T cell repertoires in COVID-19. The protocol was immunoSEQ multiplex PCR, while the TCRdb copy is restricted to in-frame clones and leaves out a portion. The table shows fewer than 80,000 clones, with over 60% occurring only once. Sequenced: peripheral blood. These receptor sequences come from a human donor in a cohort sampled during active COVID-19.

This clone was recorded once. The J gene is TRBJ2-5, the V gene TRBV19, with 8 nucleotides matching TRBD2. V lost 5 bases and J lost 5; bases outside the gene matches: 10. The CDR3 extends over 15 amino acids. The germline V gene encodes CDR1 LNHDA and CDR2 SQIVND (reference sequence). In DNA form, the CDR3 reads TGTGCCAGTAGTCCCGGTGGAGCGGGGGCGGAGACCCAGTACTTC. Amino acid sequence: CASSPGGAGAETQYF.

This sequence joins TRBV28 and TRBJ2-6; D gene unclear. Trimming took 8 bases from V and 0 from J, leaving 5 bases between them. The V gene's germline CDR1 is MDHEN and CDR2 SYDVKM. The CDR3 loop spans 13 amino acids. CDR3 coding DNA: TGTGCCAGCGTGGCCTCTGGGGCCAACGTCCTGACTTTC. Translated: CASVASGANVLTF.

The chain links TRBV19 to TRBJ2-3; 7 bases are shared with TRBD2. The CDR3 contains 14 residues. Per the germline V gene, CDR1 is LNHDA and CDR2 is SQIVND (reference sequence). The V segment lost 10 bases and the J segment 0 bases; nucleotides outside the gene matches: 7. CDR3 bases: TGTGCCACCTCGGGGAGGGACAGCACAGATACGCAGTATTTT. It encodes CATSGRDSTDTQYF.

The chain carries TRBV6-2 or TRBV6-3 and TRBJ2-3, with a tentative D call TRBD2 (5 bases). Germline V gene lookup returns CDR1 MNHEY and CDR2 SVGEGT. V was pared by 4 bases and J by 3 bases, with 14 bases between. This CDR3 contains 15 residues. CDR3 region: CASSSSRGWTDTQYF. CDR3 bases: TGTGCCAGCAGTTCCTCCCGGGGTTGGACAGATACGCAGTATTTT.

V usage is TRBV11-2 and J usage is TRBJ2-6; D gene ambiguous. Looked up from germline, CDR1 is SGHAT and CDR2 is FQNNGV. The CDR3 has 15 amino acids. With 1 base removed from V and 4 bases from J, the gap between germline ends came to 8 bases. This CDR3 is CASSLGVTGANVLTF. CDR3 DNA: TGTGCCAGCAGCTTAGGGGTGACAGGGGCCAACGTCCTGACTTTC.

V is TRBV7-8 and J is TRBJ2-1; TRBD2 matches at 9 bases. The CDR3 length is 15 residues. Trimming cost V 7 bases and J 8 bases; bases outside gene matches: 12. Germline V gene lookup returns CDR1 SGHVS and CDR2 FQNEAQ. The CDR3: CASTPGAGGRDEQFF. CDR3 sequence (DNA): TGTGCCAGCACCCCGGGGGCGGGGGGGCGCGATGAGCAGTTCTTC.

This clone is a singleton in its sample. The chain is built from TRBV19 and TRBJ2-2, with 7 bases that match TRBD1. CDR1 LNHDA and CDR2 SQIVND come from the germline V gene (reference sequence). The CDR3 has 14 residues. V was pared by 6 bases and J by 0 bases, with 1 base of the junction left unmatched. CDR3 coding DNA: TGTGCCAGTAGGGGACAGTCGAACACCGGGGAGCTGTTTTTT. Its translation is CASRGQSNTGELFF.

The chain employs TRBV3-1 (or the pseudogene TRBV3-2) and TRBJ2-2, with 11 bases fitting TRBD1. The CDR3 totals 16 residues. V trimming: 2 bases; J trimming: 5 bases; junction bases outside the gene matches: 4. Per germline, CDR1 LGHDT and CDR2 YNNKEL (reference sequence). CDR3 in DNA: TGTGCCAGCAGCCAATGGACAGGGGGCAGAACCGGGGAGCTGTTTTTT. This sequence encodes CASSQWTGGRTGELFF.

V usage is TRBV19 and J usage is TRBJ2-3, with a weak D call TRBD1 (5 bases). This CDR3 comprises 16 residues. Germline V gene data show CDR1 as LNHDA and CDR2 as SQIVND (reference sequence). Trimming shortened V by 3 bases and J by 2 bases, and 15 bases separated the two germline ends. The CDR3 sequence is CASSIVPLQATDTQYF. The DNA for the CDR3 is TGTGCCAGTAGTATCGTCCCGTTACAGGCCACAGATACGCAGTATTTT.

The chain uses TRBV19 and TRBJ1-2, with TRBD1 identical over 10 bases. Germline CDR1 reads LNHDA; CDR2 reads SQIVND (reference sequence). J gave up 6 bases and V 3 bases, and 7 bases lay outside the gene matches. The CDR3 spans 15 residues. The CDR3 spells CASSISAGQGNGYTF. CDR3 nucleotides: TGTGCCAGTAGTATTAGCGCGGGACAGGGGAATGGCTACACCTTC.

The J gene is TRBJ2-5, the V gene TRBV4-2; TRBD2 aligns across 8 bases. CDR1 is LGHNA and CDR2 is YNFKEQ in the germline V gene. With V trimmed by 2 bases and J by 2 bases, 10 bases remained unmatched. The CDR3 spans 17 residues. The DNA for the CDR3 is TGTGCCAGCAGCCAAAACCCTGGCGGGGGGACTCAAGAGACCCAGTACTTC. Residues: CASSQNPGGGTQETQYF.

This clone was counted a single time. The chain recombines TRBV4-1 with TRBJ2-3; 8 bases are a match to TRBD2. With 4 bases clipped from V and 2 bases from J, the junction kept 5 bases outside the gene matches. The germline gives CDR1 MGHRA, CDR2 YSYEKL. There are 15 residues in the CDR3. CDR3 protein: CASSLRAGVTDTQYF. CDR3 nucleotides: TGCGCCAGCAGCCTCAGAGCGGGAGTCACAGATACGCAGTATTTT.

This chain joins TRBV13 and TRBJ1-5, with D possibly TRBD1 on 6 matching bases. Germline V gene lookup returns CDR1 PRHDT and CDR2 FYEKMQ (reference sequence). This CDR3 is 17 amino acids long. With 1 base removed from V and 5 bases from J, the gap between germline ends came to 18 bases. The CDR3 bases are TGTGCCAGCAGCTTAGAAGAAACAGGGAGAAAGGATCAGCCCCAGCATTTT. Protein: CASSLEETGRKDQPQHF.

The CDR3 spells CASSMARTGLAKNIQYF. For the CDR3, the DNA is TGTGCCAGTAGTATGGCCCGGACAGGATTAGCCAAAAACATTCAGTACTTC. The V and J genes are TRBV19 and TRBJ2-4; the match to TRBD1 covers 7 bases. After removal of 3 bases from V and 0 bases from J, the junction contained 8 bases not matched to a gene. Germline-derived CDR1 and CDR2 are LNHDA and SQIVND (reference sequence). This CDR3 region has 17 residues. Using reference TRBV19 and TRBJ2-4 for the parts outside the CDR3, the full variable domain is DGGITQSPKYLFRKEGQNVTLSCEQNLNHDAMYWYRQDPGQGLRLIYYSQIVNDFQKGDIAEGYSVSREKKESFPLTVTSAQKNPTAFYLCASSMARTGLAKNIQYFGAGTRLSVL.

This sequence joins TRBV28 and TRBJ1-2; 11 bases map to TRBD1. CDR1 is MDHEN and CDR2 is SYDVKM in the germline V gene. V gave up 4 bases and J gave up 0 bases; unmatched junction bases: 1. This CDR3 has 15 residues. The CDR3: CASSWTGGANYGYTF. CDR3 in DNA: TGTGCCAGCAGTTGGACAGGGGGCGCTAACTATGGCTACACCTTC.

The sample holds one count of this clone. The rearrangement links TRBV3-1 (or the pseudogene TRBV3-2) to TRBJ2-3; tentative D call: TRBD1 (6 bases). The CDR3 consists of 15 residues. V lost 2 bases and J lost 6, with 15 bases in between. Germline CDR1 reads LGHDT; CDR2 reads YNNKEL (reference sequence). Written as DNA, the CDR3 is TGTGCCAGCAGCCAATTAGGGGGTCGTCGGGATACGCAGTATTTT. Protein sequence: CASSQLGGRRDTQYF.

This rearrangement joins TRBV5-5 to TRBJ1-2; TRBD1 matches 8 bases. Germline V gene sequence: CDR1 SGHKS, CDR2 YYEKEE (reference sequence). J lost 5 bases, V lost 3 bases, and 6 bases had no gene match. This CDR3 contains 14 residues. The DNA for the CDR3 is TGTGCCAGCAGCTCGGGGACAGGCGCATATGGCTACACCTTC. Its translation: CASSSGTGAYGYTF.

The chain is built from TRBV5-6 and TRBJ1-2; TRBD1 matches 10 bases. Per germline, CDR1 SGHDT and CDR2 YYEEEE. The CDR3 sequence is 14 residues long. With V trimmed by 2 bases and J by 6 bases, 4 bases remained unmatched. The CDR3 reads CASSFLGQGHGYTF. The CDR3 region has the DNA TGTGCCAGCAGCTTTTTGGGACAGGGGCATGGCTACACCTTC.

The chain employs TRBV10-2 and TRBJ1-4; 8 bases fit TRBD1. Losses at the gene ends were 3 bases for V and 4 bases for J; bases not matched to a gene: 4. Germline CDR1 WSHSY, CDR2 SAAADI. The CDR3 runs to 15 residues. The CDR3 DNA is TGCGCCAGCAGTGACACAGGGGGATATAATGAAAAACTGTTTTTT. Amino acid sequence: CASSDTGGYNEKLFF.

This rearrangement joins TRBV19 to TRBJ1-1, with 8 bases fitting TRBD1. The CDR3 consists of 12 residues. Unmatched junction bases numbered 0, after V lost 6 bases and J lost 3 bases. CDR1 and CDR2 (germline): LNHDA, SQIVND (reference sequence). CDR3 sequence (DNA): TGTGCCAGTAGGGACAGGGACACTGAAGCTTTCTTT. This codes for CASRDRDTEAFF.

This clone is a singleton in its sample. The CDR3 nucleotides are TGTGCCAGCAGCCAACAGGTACATAGCAATCAGCCCCAGCATTTT. It specifies CASSQQVHSNQPQHF. V usage is TRBV16 and J usage is TRBJ1-5; D unresolved. This CDR3 has 15 amino acids. Germline V gene lookup returns CDR1 KGHSY and CDR2 FQNENV. V lost 2 bases, J lost 0 bases, and 8 bases lay in between.

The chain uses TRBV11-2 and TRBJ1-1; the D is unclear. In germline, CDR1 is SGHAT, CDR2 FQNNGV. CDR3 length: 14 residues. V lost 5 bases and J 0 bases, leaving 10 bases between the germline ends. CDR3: CASSRVAVNTEAFF. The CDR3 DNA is TGTGCCAGCAGCCGGGTCGCAGTGAACACTGAAGCTTTCTTT.

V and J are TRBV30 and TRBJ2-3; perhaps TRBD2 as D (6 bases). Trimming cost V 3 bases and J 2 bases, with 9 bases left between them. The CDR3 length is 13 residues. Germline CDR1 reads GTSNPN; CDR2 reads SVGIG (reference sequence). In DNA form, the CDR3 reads TGTGCCTGGAGCCCGGGAGCCACAGATACGCAGTATTTT. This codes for CAWSPGATDTQYF.

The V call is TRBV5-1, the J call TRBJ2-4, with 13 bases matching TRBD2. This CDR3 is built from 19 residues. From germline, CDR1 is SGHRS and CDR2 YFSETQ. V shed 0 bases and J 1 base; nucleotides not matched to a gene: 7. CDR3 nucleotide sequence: TGCGCCAGCAGCTTGGCCACTAGCGGGGGGGCCTCGGCCAAAAACATTCAGTACTTC. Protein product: CASSLATSGGASAKNIQYF. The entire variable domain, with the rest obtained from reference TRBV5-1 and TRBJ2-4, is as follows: KAGVTQTPRYLIKTRGQQVTLSCSPISGHRSVSWYQQTPGQGLQFLFEYFSETQRNKGNFPGRFSGRQFSNSRSEMNVSTLELGDSALYLCASSLATSGGASAKNIQYFGAGTRLSVL.